The 2 T cell receptor beta chains in this list originate from one sample, sequenced in a study of OX40 agonist ivuxolimab in advanced cancers. Library preparation was by the immunoSEQ multiplex PCR assay. TCRdb re-hosts the immuneACCESS table, in-frame sequences only. Its copies lack some clones; in the studies checked, an unresolved V gene accounts for under half of them, and the cause for the rest is not known. The sample table records just over 35,000 clones; more than 75% of these occur just once. The top ten hold around a quarter of the sample. The specimen comprised CD4+ or CD8+ T cells sorted from blood, sampled in a trial of the OX40 agonist ivuxolimab. All receptors come from an adult with an advanced solid tumor such as melanoma, head and neck, liver or kidney cancer.

The chain links TRBV7-8 to TRBJ2-5, with unresolved D. The germline V gene encodes CDR1 SGHVS and CDR2 FQNEAQ. The CDR3 is 13 amino acids. V lost 1 base, J lost 5 bases, and 8 bases lay in between. The CDR3 protein is CASSLGMVETQYF. In nucleotides, the CDR3 is TGTGCCAGCAGCTTAGGGATGGTGGAGACCCAGTACTTC.

The chain links TRBV19 to TRBJ2-3; TRBD1 matches 8 bases. Germline V CDR1 and CDR2: LNHDA, SQIVND (reference sequence). After removal of 6 bases from V and 5 bases from J, the junction contained 7 bases not matched to a gene. The CDR3 runs to 14 residues. The CDR3 protein is CASSRQGIGDTQYF. CDR3 bases: TGTGCCAGTAGCCGACAGGGGATTGGAGATACGCAGTATTTT.